These 10 T cell receptor beta chains share one sample of origin, sequenced in a study of naive and memory T cell subsets. Two oligonucleotides, mixed equimolar, formed the beta constant-region primer covering TRBC1 and TRBC2. One entry per CDR3 protein, called by TCRdb with MiXCR from the UMI-ligation and nested PCR reads. The sample has around 40,000 distinct CDR3 sequences; roughly 13% are singletons. Sequenced material: effector memory CD4+ T cells from blood. The subset was: effector memory, CD45RA- CD27-. The receptors shown here come from a human donor in good health.

The chain combines TRBV7-2 with TRBJ1-6; D call uncertain. The V gene's germline CDR1 is SGHTA and CDR2 FQGNSA. There are 15 residues in the CDR3. V was cut by 2 bases and J by 7 bases, with 12 bases left in between. Here the CDR3 reads CASSLLAGGNSPLHF. The CDR3 DNA reads TGTGCCAGCAGCTTACTCGCAGGCGGAAATTCACCCCTCCACTTT.

This clonotype showed up just a few times. The genes are TRBV11-2 and TRBJ2-1, with D tentatively TRBD2 (6 bases). The CDR3 totals 15 residues. Germline lookup yields CDR1 SGHAT and CDR2 FQNNGV. Trimming took 0 bases from V and 10 from J, leaving 16 bases between them. The CDR3 nucleotides read TGTGCCAGCAGCTTAGACGGGTGGAGGGGTCAAGAGCAGTTCTTC. Protein: CASSLDGWRGQEQFF.

The J gene is TRBJ1-1, the V gene TRBV12-3 or TRBV12-4; perhaps TRBD1 as D (5 bases). Trimming removed 9 bases from V and 7 bases from J, with 15 bases in between. The CDR3 has 12 amino acids. CDR3 loop: CASTLGQGEAFF. The CDR3 region has the DNA TGTGCCAGTACCCTAGGCCAGGGTGAAGCTTTCTTT.

V usage is TRBV30 and J usage is TRBJ1-2; D uncertain. The CDR3 contains 17 residues. CDR1 is GTSNPN, CDR2 SVGIG, per germline (reference sequence). V lost 0 bases, J lost 7 bases, and 24 bases lay in between. CDR3 nucleotides: TGTGCCTGGAGTGTAACTTCTTGGTCGATGGCAGTAGCTGGCTACACCTTC. Its protein is CAWSVTSWSMAVAGYTF.

V and J are TRBV5-1 and TRBJ1-4; no firm D call. Germline assignment: CDR1 SGHRS and CDR2 YFSETQ. This CDR3 region has 17 residues. Deletions cut 3 bases from V and 0 bases from J, with 15 bases between. The CDR3 region is CASSSPPGGATNEKLFF. The CDR3 DNA sequence: TGCGCCAGCAGCTCGCCGCCGGGCGGGGCAACTAATGAAAAACTGTTTTTT.

This clonotype came up many times. This chain joins TRBV27 and TRBJ2-5, with D perhaps matching TRBD1 (6 bases). Germline loops: CDR1 MNHEY, CDR2 SMNVEV (reference sequence). This CDR3 spans 13 amino acids. V was trimmed by 3 bases and J by 5 bases, leaving 10 bases between them. The DNA of the CDR3 is TGTGCCAGCAGTTTTCAGGGGTCCGAGACCCAGTACTTC. As protein: CASSFQGSETQYF.

This clonotype was recorded a few times. The genes are TRBV7-9 and TRBJ2-7, with 9 bases lining up with TRBD2. Germline-derived CDR1 and CDR2 are SEHNR and FQNEAQ (reference sequence). The trim removed 5 bases at V and 5 bases at J, leaving 7 bases unmatched. The CDR3 runs to 14 residues. The CDR3 DNA reads as TGTGCCAGCAGCCCGCGGGAGGGCCTAAACGAGCAGTACTTC. Encoded protein: CASSPREGLNEQYF.

V gene TRBV18 combines with J gene TRBJ1-1; TRBD1 might be the D (5 bases). V lost 4 bases and J lost 4, with 10 bases in between. The CDR3 is made up of 13 amino acids. Germline CDR1 and CDR2: KGHSH and LQKENI. The CDR3 is CASSQGSPTEAFF. The CDR3 DNA reads as TGTGCCAGCTCACAGGGGTCTCCCACTGAAGCTTTCTTT.

Ten or more counts support this clonotype. The rearrangement uses TRBV19 and TRBJ1-5; 9 bases are shared with TRBD1. After removal of 5 bases from V and 0 bases from J, the junction contained 5 bases not matched to a gene. CDR1 is LNHDA and CDR2 is SQIVND in the germline V gene (reference sequence). The CDR3 consists of 16 residues. CDR3 loop: CASSVQGALSNQPQHF. DNA for the CDR3: TGTGCCAGTAGTGTACAGGGGGCGCTTAGCAATCAGCCCCAGCATTTT.

This clonotype was observed many times. The CDR3 DNA is TGTGCCAGCAGTTTAGACTACGAGCAGTACTTC. This encodes CASSLDYEQYF. The rearrangement links TRBV28 to TRBJ2-7; D unclear. The CDR3 is 11 amino acids. The germline V gene encodes CDR1 MDHEN and CDR2 SYDVKM. V gave up 2 bases and J gave up 3 bases, with 2 bases separating them.